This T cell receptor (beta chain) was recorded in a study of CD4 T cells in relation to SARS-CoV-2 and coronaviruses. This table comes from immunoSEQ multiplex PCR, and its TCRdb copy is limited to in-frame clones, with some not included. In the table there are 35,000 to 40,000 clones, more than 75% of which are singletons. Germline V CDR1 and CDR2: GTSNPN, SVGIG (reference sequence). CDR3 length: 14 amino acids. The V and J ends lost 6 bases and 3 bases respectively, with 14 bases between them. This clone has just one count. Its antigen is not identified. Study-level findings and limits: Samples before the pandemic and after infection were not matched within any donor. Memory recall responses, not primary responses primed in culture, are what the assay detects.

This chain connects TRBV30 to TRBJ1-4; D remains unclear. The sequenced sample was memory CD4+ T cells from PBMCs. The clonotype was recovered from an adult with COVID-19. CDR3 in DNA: TGTGCCTGCCCATTCGTCAGCTCTAATGAAAAACTGTTTTTT. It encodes CACPFVSSNEKLFF.